The clone carrying this TCR beta chain has a count of ten or more. The antigen is not known. The CDR3 sequence is 13 residues long. Germline loops: CDR1 SGDLS, CDR2 YYNGEE. Trimming took off 2 bases at V and 10 bases at J, with 13 bases between the two ends. Time point here: newly diagnosed GD, antithyroid drugs for less than 3 months. RNA isolated from PBMCs was used to make the TCR library. TCR beta libraries were built with iRepertoire HTBI primers and Arm-PCR of CDR3 regions. TCRdb recomputed calls from the multiplex PCR reads with MiXCR, one row per CDR3 protein. The data hold 250,000 to 300,000 distinct CDR3 sequences, with approximately 20% observed a single time. This entry comes from a study of regulatory T cells in long-lasting Graves disease. Whole-study findings and limits: Preferential use of TRBV28, TRBJ1-2 and TRBJ2-5 was seen in persistent disease.

The same sample was also used in a study of T cells in Graves' hyperthyroidism and ophthalmopathy.

This sample comprised peripheral blood mononuclear cells (PBMCs), obtained at new diagnosis, from a patient treated with antithyroid drugs. This sequence was found in a young woman with Graves disease. The V and J genes are TRBV9 and TRBJ2-1, with a possible D match to TRBD1 (5 bases). The chain's CDR3 is CASSVRPPGEQFF. DNA of the CDR3: TGTGCCAGCAGCGTTAGACCGCCAGGGGAGCAGTTCTTC. The whole variable domain, remainder taken from reference TRBV9 and TRBJ2-1, is DSGVTQTPKHLITATGQRVTLRCSPRSGDLSVYWYQQSLDQGLQFLIQYYNGEERAKGNILERFSAQQFPDLHSELNLSSLELGDSALYFCASSVRPPGEQFFGPGTRLTVL.